Listed below are T cell receptor beta chains from one sample, sequenced in a study of cytomegalovirus exposure and HLA in healthy donors. The method was immunoSEQ multiplex PCR; TCRdb's version includes in-frame clones alone and lacks a portion of them. The sample contains tens of thousands of clones, 70% of which appear only once. The sequenced sample was PBMCs. The receptors were gathered from a woman aged 45-59 years in good health and CMV-seropositive. Both conserved end residues are part of each CDR3. Not all rows give a size; the values are once, few, many and, for expanded clones, a class.

j_call,clone_size,cdr3_length,v_call,cdr3_aa
TRBJ2-1,.,17,TRBV15,CATSPVNSGSSYNEQFF
TRBJ1-5,.,14,TRBV18,CASSPQGGREPQHF
TRBJ2-2,.,14,TRBV10-2,CASSAWGGTGELFF
TRBJ1-2,.,15,TRBV6-5,CASRLPGRGQEGYTF
TRBJ1-2,.,14,TRBV7-8,CASSLARTGYGYTF
TRBJ2-3,.,14,TRBV15,CATSRDVASDTQYF
TRBJ2-1,.,14,TRBV10-1,CASRGGRSNDEQFF
TRBJ2-2,few,17,TRBV15,CATSRDSGTGSSGELFF
TRBJ1-5,.,17,TRBV28,CASSLAGGQGRNQPQHF
TRBJ1-1,.,14,TRBV19,CASSVHLVNTEAFF
TRBJ1-4,.,14,TRBV30,CAWTQTGGGEKLFF
TRBJ2-1,.,14,TRBV7-2,CASSPGLSNEEQFF
TRBJ2-3,few,15,TRBV5-4,CASSTRAWGTDTQYF
TRBJ2-3,.,16,TRBV30,CAWSLERGGGTDTQYF
TRBJ1-5,.,13,TRBV14,CASSHQGDQPQHF
TRBJ2-7,.,15,TRBV13,CASSSGDRISYEQYF
TRBJ2-1,.,17,TRBV5-4,CASSKTSGPFSYNEQFF
TRBJ1-5,few,13,TRBV6-5,CASIPGTYQPQHF
TRBJ1-2,.,14,TRBV5-6,CASSFLTTGLGYTF
TRBJ1-1,.,13,TRBV4-1,CASSQDTHSEAFF
TRBJ1-1,few,15,TRBV5-6,CASSLTFSGNTEAFF
TRBJ2-7,.,15,TRBV5-5,CASSPYRDSSYEQYF
TRBJ2-1,.,18,TRBV19,CASSISSLAGGTYNEQFF
TRBJ1-4,once,16,TRBV5-4,CASSFWDSSRNEKLFF
TRBJ2-3,.,15,TRBV5-1,CASSFTGGRTDTQYF
TRBJ2-5,.,14,TRBV19,CASTQTGGGETQYF
TRBJ2-7,.,15,TRBV2,CASSGRQGSTSEQYF
TRBJ2-1,.,14,TRBV15,CATSRGSRDNEQFF
TRBJ2-1,.,14,TRBV27,CASSLMRGGNEQFF
TRBJ2-2,.,17,TRBV5-6,CASSSMGAGGEVGELFF
TRBJ2-1,.,16,TRBV28,CASSFLSGGIYNEQFF
TRBJ2-5,.,15,TRBV5-4,CASSSSGTGIETQYF
TRBJ2-1,.,12,TRBV5-1,CASSWGNNEQFF
TRBJ1-3,.,14,TRBV5-1,CASSSMDSGNTIYF
TRBJ2-3,.,13,TRBV13,CASSYRGGDTQYF
TRBJ1-2,.,16,TRBV4-1,CASSQGWDREDYGYTF
TRBJ1-2,.,14,TRBV18,CASSRETGNYGYTF
TRBJ1-2,.,15,TRBV4-3,CASSQVPTGLNGYTF
TRBJ2-7,.,14,TRBV7-9,CASSLTGPTYEQYF
TRBJ2-5,.,14,TRBV11-2,CASSSQGAVETQYF
TRBJ1-2,.,15,TRBV28,CASIWGGEGKRGYTF
TRBJ2-3,few,15,TRBV7-9,CASSPGQASGDTQYF
TRBJ1-2,.,14,TRBV19,CASSRDTANYGYTF
TRBJ2-1,.,16,TRBV27,CASSPQGLAGNNEQFF
TRBJ2-5,few,14,TRBV7-2,CASSSKTEQETQYF
TRBJ2-1,many,13,TRBV27,CASRRANYNEQFF
TRBJ2-2,.,12,TRBV7-2,CASSLYTGELFF
TRBJ2-2,.,14,TRBV27,CASRQGAGTGELFF
TRBJ1-4,.,11,TRBV19,CASRTDEKLFF
TRBJ1-6,.,12,TRBV18,CASSEADSPLHF
TRBJ1-6,.,18,TRBV7-2,CASSLALQGLGDNSPLHF
TRBJ1-1,.,14,TRBV15,CATSRQGARTEAFF